The clone carrying this T cell receptor beta chain was observed a few times. Its antigen remains unknown. The data derive from a study of cytomegalovirus exposure and HLA in healthy donors. Study conclusions and caveats: It was 160 or so TCR beta chains that were listed as cytomegalovirus-associated.

The PCR contained 60 Vbeta and 13 Jbeta primers. The data were produced by immunoSEQ multiplex PCR, yet TCRdb's version contains in-frame clones alone and is incomplete. The sample yields about 200,000 clones, roughly 70% seen once. V lost 4 bases, J lost 6 bases, and 7 bases lay in between. Germline CDR1 reads MNHNS; CDR2 reads SASEGT. There are 12 residues in the CDR3. The chain employs TRBV6-1 and TRBJ1-5, with D possibly being TRBD1 (6 bases). Material for sequencing was PBMCs. This clonotype originated in a man in his forties in good health and CMV-seropositive. CDR3 residues: CASSVGAQPQHF. CDR3 DNA sequence: TGTGCCAGCAGTGTGGGGGCTCAGCCCCAGCATTTT.